The clone carrying this T cell receptor (beta chain) was counted once. What it binds is not known. The CDR3 sequence is 17 residues long. J gave up 4 bases and V 5 bases, and 13 bases lay outside the gene matches. CDR1 LNHDA and CDR2 SQIVND come from the germline V gene (reference sequence). The data stem from a study of cytomegalovirus exposure and HLA in healthy donors. General study points: As a later analysis revealed, most CMV-associated TCR beta chains appeared HLA-restricted. The study reported that TCR beta sequences accurately predicted HLA-A and HLA-B alleles in most subjects. In an earlier analysis, most TCR beta V segments were productive about 87% or about 30% of the time.

PCR used 60 Vbeta primers and 13 Jbeta primers. As processed by the authors: Per a later analysis, the number of unique TCR beta chains was some 75 million, of which 8.5 million to 11 million were shared. Measured with immunoSEQ multiplex PCR; TCRdb has only the in-frame clones, and not every one. V, J and clone size are taken as reported in that table, and D and trimming were inferred from the DNA itself. The table includes approximately 170,000 clones, approximately 80% detected once. This receptor was identified in a male donor in good health and CMV-seronegative. The sequencing input was PBMCs. The chain couples TRBV19 to TRBJ2-5, with 10 bases fitting TRBD2. CDR3 in DNA: TGTGCCAGTAGTTACGGAGGGAGCGGGAGGGCCACAGAGACCCAGTACTTC. Translating gives CASSYGGSGRATETQYF.